This T cell receptor beta chain was retrieved from a study of blood T cell repertoires in COVID-19. The wider study: The analysed material was cDNA or gDNA that came from T cells, B-cell-depleted T cells, or PBMCs.

There are a few counts of this clone. Repertoires were generated with immunoSEQ multiplex PCR, while TCRdb's copy carries only in-frame clones and drops some. This sample carries hundreds of thousands of clones, about 88% of them seen once, and the ten largest clones take about 4%. J was trimmed by 6 bases and V by 7 bases; bases with no gene match: 4. The length of the CDR3 is 14 residues. CDR1 and CDR2 from the germline V gene are LNHDA and SQIVND (reference sequence). Individuals aged about 18 to 100 years were recruited from fewer than 30 US areas. The TCR comes from a woman under 40 who had been exposed to COVID-19. The gene calls are TRBV19 and TRBJ1-3, with 12 bases identical to TRBD1. Sequencing was done on a sample of PBMCs or T cells enriched from blood (not recorded which). The CDR3 DNA reads as TGTGCCAGTACCCGGGACAGGGGGCAAAACACCATATATTTT. Translated: CASTRDRGQNTIYF.